This passage covers 5 T cell receptor beta chains from one sample sequenced in a study of T cell clones after liver transplantation. Sequenced by immunoSEQ multiplex PCR; TCRdb stores in-frame clones only, minus some. The sample has some 80,000 clones, about 85% seen once. This specimen consisted of CD4+ T cells from blood, obtained less than 50 months after liver transplant. The source is a human patient who received a liver transplant. The graft donor may have given rise to some T cells.

This chain joins TRBV5-1 and TRBJ2-3, with a weak D call TRBD2 (6 bases). V shed 1 base and J shed 6 bases, with 12 bases lying between them. There are 14 residues in the CDR3. Germline values: CDR1 SGHRS, CDR2 YFSETQ. CDR3 protein: CASSLSGGRDTQYF. CDR3 DNA sequence: TGCGCCAGCAGCTTGTCCGGGGGTAGGGATACGCAGTATTTT.

The genes are TRBV4-3 and TRBJ2-3; 11 bases map to TRBD2. Germline CDR1 reads LGHNA; CDR2 reads YSLEER. V dropped 1 base and J dropped 4; count of bases not matched to a gene: 4. The CDR3 length is 16 residues. The chain's CDR3 is CASSQGTSGSSDTQYF. CDR3 nucleotides: TGCGCCAGCAGCCAAGGTACTAGCGGGAGTTCAGATACGCAGTATTTT.

Sample share makes this clone medium-sized. The chain is built from TRBV12-5 and TRBJ1-1; D possibly corresponds to TRBD1 (6 bases). CDR1 LGHNT and CDR2 FRNRAP come from the germline V gene. There are 14 residues in the CDR3. Trimming removed 10 bases at V and 0 bases at J, with 15 bases between. For the CDR3, the DNA is TGTGCTACTTCCCCGGGACATGTGAACACTGAAGCTTTCTTT. Its protein product is CATSPGHVNTEAFF.

This clone has a single count. The chain has TRBV6-1 and TRBJ2-7; D remains ambiguous. V lost 5 bases and J lost 5, with 7 bases in between. The CDR3 runs 11 residues. Germline V gene sequence: CDR1 MNHNS, CDR2 SASEGT. Here the CDR3 DNA reads TGTGCCAGCAGTAGGGCTGACGAGCAGTACTTC. Amino acids: CASSRADEQYF.

The DNA for the CDR3 is TGTGCCAGCAGCGTCCGGGACACTGCCTACGAGCAGTACTTC. It yields the protein CASSVRDTAYEQYF. The rearrangement links TRBV9 to TRBJ2-7, with TRBD1 as a possible D gene (6 bases). The V and J ends lost 2 bases and 2 bases respectively, with 11 bases between them. The CDR3 runs to 14 residues. The germline gives CDR1 SGDLS, CDR2 YYNGEE.